What follows are 16 T cell receptor beta chains derived from one specimen sequenced in a study of blood T cell repertoires in COVID-19. The repertoire was sequenced with immunoSEQ multiplex PCR; TCRdb's copy has only in-frame clones and lacks some. The sample has 110,000 to 150,000 clones; under 85% are singletons. Sequenced sample: PBMCs or T cells enriched from blood (not recorded which). These receptors were collected from a woman younger than 30 who had been exposed to COVID-19.

This clone appeared a single time. The rearrangement links TRBV4-1 to TRBJ2-1; tentatively, D is TRBD2 (5 bases). The germline CDR1 and CDR2 sequences are MGHRA and YSYEKL. V lost 2 bases, J lost 6 bases, and 8 bases lay in between. The CDR3 totals 13 residues. DNA of the CDR3: TGCGCCAGCAGCCAAACCACTAGCAATGAGCAGTTCTTC. This encodes CASSQTTSNEQFF.

A few counts support this clone. The chain couples TRBV19 to TRBJ1-1; TRBD1 aligns across 7 bases. The germline V gene encodes CDR1 LNHDA and CDR2 SQIVND (reference sequence). Trimming took 2 bases from V and 3 from J; bases not matched to a gene: 3. This CDR3 is built from 14 residues. DNA of the CDR3: TGTGCCAGTAGTATAAGACAGGGTGACACTGAAGCTTTCTTT. The encoded protein is CASSIRQGDTEAFF.

The chain carries TRBV5-1 and TRBJ2-2; possible D gene TRBD1, 6 bases. Trimming left V 2 bases short and J 6 bases short, with 11 bases between. The CDR3 runs 14 residues. Germline V gene sequence: CDR1 SGHRS, CDR2 YFSETQ. CDR3: CASSFEQGPGELFF. CDR3 nucleotides: TGCGCCAGCAGCTTCGAACAGGGTCCCGGGGAGCTGTTTTTT. Full variable domain (rest looked up from reference TRBV5-1 and TRBJ2-2): KAGVTQTPRYLIKTRGQQVTLSCSPISGHRSVSWYQQTPGQGLQFLFEYFSETQRNKGNFPGRFSGRQFSNSRSEMNVSTLELGDSALYLCASSFEQGPGELFFGEGSRLTVL.

This chain joins TRBV6-5 and TRBJ1-1; 10 bases agree with TRBD1. CDR1 and CDR2 (germline): MNHEY, SVGAGI. CDR3 length: 13 amino acids. The V gene end was trimmed by 5 bases and the J gene end by 11 bases; junction bases not matched to a gene: 8. For the CDR3, the DNA is TGTGCCAGCAGTCCGCTGGGACAGGGGTGGGCTTTCTTT. As protein: CASSPLGQGWAFF.

The V gene is TRBV18, the J gene TRBJ1-3; TRBD1 is a possible D gene (6 bases). The CDR3 has 16 amino acids. Trimming left V 0 bases short and J 2 bases short, with 11 bases between. Per the germline V gene, CDR1 is KGHSH and CDR2 is LQKENI. The CDR3 nucleotides are TGTGCCAGCTCACCACCGCAGGGGCCCACTGGAAACACCATATATTTT. Residues: CASSPPQGPTGNTIYF.

The chain carries TRBV5-6 and TRBJ1-2; D perhaps matches TRBD1 (6 bases). The CDR3 extends over 14 amino acids. Trimming left V 0 bases short and J 4 bases short, with 10 bases between. Per germline, CDR1 SGHDT and CDR2 YYEEEE. DNA of the CDR3: TGTGCCAGCAGCTTGGCCGACAGGCCCTATGGCTACACCTTC. Its protein product is CASSLADRPYGYTF.

This chain joins TRBV28 and TRBJ1-5; unclear D gene. This CDR3 region has 16 residues. Trimming left V 3 bases short and J 0 bases short, with 12 bases between. Germline assignment: CDR1 MDHEN and CDR2 SYDVKM. The CDR3 DNA reads TGTGCCAGCAGTTTTTATCTGACAACTAGCAATCAGCCCCAGCATTTT. The encoded protein is CASSFYLTTSNQPQHF.

The chain carries TRBV27 and TRBJ2-7; 12 positions match TRBD2. Trimming cost V 5 bases and J 3 bases; bases outside gene matches: 2. CDR1 is MNHEY and CDR2 is SMNVEV in the germline V gene (reference sequence). This CDR3 is built from 14 residues. This CDR3 is CASSVTSGSYEQYF. Written as DNA, the CDR3 is TGTGCCAGCAGTGTGACTAGCGGGAGCTACGAGCAGTACTTC.

The genes are TRBV15 and TRBJ1-6; D is undetermined. Between the trimmed V and J ends, which lost 0 bases and 7 bases, there was a span of 7 bases. The CDR3 covers 14 residues. Germline CDR1 is LNHNV and CDR2 is YYDKDF (reference sequence). Written as DNA, the CDR3 is TGTGCCACCAGCAGAGAGATAGAGAATTCACCCCTCCACTTT. Translating gives CATSREIENSPLHF.

This clone has at least ten counts. This sequence joins TRBV12-3 or TRBV12-4 and TRBJ1-1; the D is unclear. The CDR3 totals 13 residues. Trimming took 3 bases from V and 0 from J, leaving 5 bases between them. CDR3 residues: CASSFSMNTEAFF. The CDR3 DNA is TGTGCCAGCAGTTTTAGCATGAACACTGAAGCTTTCTTT.

V and J are TRBV11-2 and TRBJ2-2, with 11 bases identical to TRBD2. Germline CDR1 and CDR2: SGHAT and FQNNGV. The length of the CDR3 is 18 residues. Trimming removed 0 bases from V and 8 bases from J; junction bases left unmatched: 11. The CDR3 is CASSLDLLAGALGGELFF. The CDR3 DNA sequence: TGTGCCAGCAGCTTAGACCTACTAGCGGGAGCATTGGGGGGGGAGCTGTTTTTT.

J is TRBJ2-1 and V is TRBV5-1; 14 bases align to TRBD2. Germline V gene sequence: CDR1 SGHRS, CDR2 YFSETQ. The CDR3 totals 15 residues. With V trimmed by 3 bases and J by 7 bases, 3 bases remained unmatched. The CDR3 region is CASSSGLAGDNEQFF. CDR3 in DNA: TGCGCCAGCAGCTCGGGACTAGCGGGAGATAATGAGCAGTTCTTC.

J is TRBJ1-1 and V is TRBV6-1; D possibly corresponds to TRBD1 (5 bases). Germline CDR1 reads MNHNS; CDR2 reads SASEGT. Trimming pared 3 bases from V and 2 bases from J, leaving 10 bases between. The CDR3 is 14 amino acids. The CDR3 region is CASSEQRGNTEAFF. The CDR3 coding sequence is TGTGCCAGCAGTGAGCAAAGGGGAAACACTGAAGCTTTCTTT.

This clone was seen more than once but under ten times. J is TRBJ2-7 and V is TRBV19; 10 bases are shared with TRBD2. Losses at the gene ends were 5 bases for V and 5 bases for J; bases not matched to a gene: 6. This CDR3 is built from 14 residues. CDR1 LNHDA and CDR2 SQIVND come from the germline V gene (reference sequence). The DNA for the CDR3 is TGTGCCAGTAGTCCCAGCGGGAGGGTCCACGAGCAGTACTTC. Its protein product is CASSPSGRVHEQYF.

Here the CDR3 reads CASMRQGYEQYF. In DNA form, the CDR3 reads TGCGCCAGCATGAGACAGGGGTACGAGCAGTACTTC. The chain links TRBV10-1 to TRBJ2-7; TRBD1 matches at 8 bases. The CDR3 sequence is 12 residues long. Germline V CDR1 and CDR2: WNHNN, SYGVQD (reference sequence). V lost 7 bases, J lost 4 bases, and 3 bases stayed unmatched.

The chain joins TRBV2 to TRBJ2-7; 9 bases agree with TRBD1. This CDR3 has 13 amino acids. With 8 bases clipped from V and 2 bases from J, the junction kept 4 bases outside the gene matches. Germline CDR1 is SNHLY and CDR2 is FYNNEI. The CDR3 DNA is TGTGCCAGCCGGGGGACAGGGACCTACGAGCAGTACTTC. Amino acid sequence: CASRGTGTYEQYF.